This TCR beta chain derives from a study of blood T cells in healthy people across ages (dated by TCRdb to about 2015). At the level of the whole study: In model experiments, roughly one uniquely barcoded TCR beta cDNA molecule per two T cells was captured by template switching. Age-related changes in TCR beta repertoire diversity were measured in the study by deep sequencing normalized with unique cDNA molecular identifiers. The donors were split into four age groups: young (average about 15 years), middle-aged (39), aged (62) and long-lived (approximately 80). To avoid experimental bias, donors of different ages were spread randomly across the sequencing lanes. For two donors (one aged 18 to 30 and one aged 80 or older), the study analyzed two additional independent replicas of 1 million unique cDNA reads from the same blood draw. Paper-wide results and their limitations: Compared with the aged group, more naive CD4+ T cells, fewer expanded clones and increased TCR diversity were shown by the long-lived group, suggesting age selection. As age increased, observed TCR beta diversity per million T cells dropped in a roughly linear way, and a significant reduction was already evident by age around 41. Estimates of total diversity based on one million sequenced T cells were regarded as lower bounds and as underestimates. Donor CMV infection status was unknown, potentially confounding age-related changes in expanded clonotypes. A strong correlation was found between observed TCR beta diversity and the percentage of naive T cells measured by flow cytometry. Conclusive comparison of naive and antigen-experienced compartments was prevented by the profiling of bulk unsorted PBMCs.

Regarding this clonotype: It lacks a known antigen. Base quality data are lacking; no much larger clone is found one base away.

The junction carries 12 bases between V and J, which are trimmed by 2 bases and 0 bases respectively. CDR3 length: 16 amino acids, cysteine to phenylalanine. The kept DNA is CDR3 alone, 48 bases in frame from the first base. The germline V gene yields SGHRS for CDR1 and YFSETQ for CDR2. Library prep was done by 5' RACE. The sequencer was an Illumina HiSeq 2500. A second 7 to 11 cycle PCR used a sample-barcoded 5' primer and a J-beta primer mix. A template-switch 5' adaptor carrying 12 random nucleotides introduced a unique molecular identifier onto each TCR beta cDNA molecule. Each sample yielded at least 3 million CDR3-containing paired-end reads. The Mint cDNA synthesis kit, primed by a TRBC-specific oligonucleotide, was used to synthesize first-strand cDNA from all RNA. Following uracil-DNA glycosylase treatment, all cDNA underwent a first 18-cycle PCR with the universal primers M1SS and BC2_uni_R. The paper's processing steps were these. Normalization of each sample was performed by random selection of 1 million high-quality reads, each carrying a distinct molecular identifier. Reads with shared molecular identifiers were discarded instead of being binned into consensus sequences. CDR3 identification, clonotype clustering and error correction used MiTCR with a Q25 quality threshold and the strictest error-elimination algorithm. A nonparametric unseen species model with Euler transformation was used to estimate lower-bound total TCR beta diversity. In-frame beta chains were kept once TCRdb had trimmed the public reads at Q25 with fastp and called clones with MiXCR. Each CDR3 protein appears once, grouped with its most common genes and DNA. These V and J calls are TCRdb output, not the study's own analysis. The sample profile shows about 1.4 million distinct CDR3 sequences; 55% to 75% of them were found once. The ten largest clonotypes hold about 6.7% of the sample.

The 39 donors, aged about 6 to 95 years, were systemically healthy Caucasian individuals from Russia. Each donor gave around 9.8 milliliters of peripheral blood, collected into EDTA-treated Vacutainer tubes. PBMCs were isolated by Ficoll-Paque density-gradient centrifugation, with at least 6 million obtained per sample. Total RNA was extracted from PBMCs with Trizol reagent, with at least 6 micrograms obtained per sample. The percentages of naive CD45RAhigh/CD27high T cells were determined by flow cytometry on a PBMC aliquot from every donor. The specimen sequenced was blood. This sequence originates from a man aged 18 to 30 in good health. The rearrangement combines TRBV5-1 with TRBJ2-1; TRBD2 could be the D gene, as 7 bases match. The CDR3 is CASSFGGPDSYNEQFF. The base sequence is TGCGCCAGCAGCTTCGGGGGGCCAGACTCCTACAATGAGCAGTTCTTC.